This is a list of T cell receptor beta chains from one sample in a study of regulatory T cells in long-lasting Graves disease. Each CDR3 protein is one row after TCRdb ran MiXCR on the multiplex PCR reads. The sample shows over 300,000 distinct CDR3 sequences, around a sixth of them seen only once. Sequenced material: peripheral blood mononuclear cells (PBMCs), taken at new diagnosis, from a patient treated with antithyroid drugs. Source of these receptors: a female donor with Graves disease. Both conserved end residues are trimmed from each CDR3. Fields, in order: V gene, CDR3 length, J gene, clone size, CDR3 protein. Size tells how often a clone was seen (once, few, many) or the class of an expanded clone, and some rows leave it out.

TRBV20-1	16	TRBJ1-2	many	SASPRKGAASYYYGYT
TRBV7-2	14	TRBJ2-1	many	ASSLRASGGRDEQF
TRBV5-1	9	TRBJ1-2	few	ASTDSYGYT
TRBV5-1	12	TRBJ1-1	many	ASSPRQSRSEAF
TRBV11-2	11	TRBJ2-1	many	ASGLAHYNEQF
TRBV12-3/TRBV12-4	12	TRBJ1-1	many	ASSLFWGNTEAF
TRBV5-1	12	TRBJ1-2	few	ASSPAEQGRGYT
TRBV15	10	TRBJ2-7	-	ATSRSLLEQY
TRBV12-3/TRBV12-4	16	TRBJ2-1	-	ASSFDLGYLESYNEQF
TRBV27	17	TRBJ2-6	-	ASSPLTDHKHSGANVLT
TRBV10-1	14	TRBJ2-2	many	ASSETRVYSTGELF
TRBV5-4	15	TRBJ2-3	few	ASSLARQRTDTDTQY
TRBV15	13	TRBJ2-7	few	ATSRDRTGDREQY
TRBV20-1	14	TRBJ2-1	-	SAPPRGGGGFDEQF
TRBV6-5	13	TRBJ2-5	many	ASSYEASGKETQY
TRBV30	9	TRBJ2-3	many	AWSVGTTQY
TRBV20-1	9	TRBJ1-2	many	SASTGRGST
TRBV5-1	13	TRBJ1-5	many	ASSPGGYSNQPQH
TRBV5-1	14	TRBJ2-2	few	ASSLSSGRGTGELF
TRBV12-3/TRBV12-4	12	TRBJ1-2	many	ASSWYRGVYGYT
TRBV11-2	14	TRBJ2-6	many	ASSGTDLSGANVLT
TRBV7-9	12	TRBJ2-1	few	ASTRSTRNNEQF
TRBV6-2/TRBV6-3	12	TRBJ2-5	-	ASSSGEAGETQY
TRBV20-1	11	TRBJ2-7	many	SASVDYSYEQY
TRBV25-1	13	TRBJ2-3	-	ASSESGGATDTQY
TRBV7-2	11	TRBJ1-2	many	ASSFGRNYGYT
TRBV4-2	15	TRBJ2-5	few	ASSQDLGLAGQETQY
TRBV12-5	11	TRBJ2-1	many	ASAGGDYNEQF
TRBV28	12	TRBJ2-7	many	ASSLPQGEYEQY
TRBV20-1	12	TRBJ1-3	many	SASVGFSGNTIY
TRBV20-1	11	TRBJ1-4	few	SATGASNEKLF
TRBV13	12	-	many	ASSLGGNTDTQY
TRBV28	15	TRBJ2-7	many	ASSFPTGTGGRYEQY
TRBV28	9	TRBJ1-1	many	ASRDTGDAF
TRBV28	12	TRBJ2-1	-	ASSLAQRKNEQF
TRBV2	8	TRBJ1-1	many	ASTGLEAF
TRBV2	15	TRBJ2-1	-	ASSVPKREGYNNEQF
TRBV3-1	12	TRBJ1-1	many	ASSQYSSNTEAF
TRBV6-1	12	TRBJ1-4	-	ASSEVWRSEKLF
TRBV5-1	13	TRBJ2-2	-	ASSWDGGNTGELF
TRBV3-1	8	TRBJ2-5	many	ASSLGIQY
TRBV12-3/TRBV12-4	10	TRBJ2-1	-	ASRVTGNEQF
TRBV11-2	9	TRBJ2-7	many	AVREGVEQY
TRBV7-2	15	TRBJ2-3	many	ASSLDALGLSTDTQY
TRBV7-7	12	TRBJ2-5	many	ASSLRQGGETQY
TRBV19	12	TRBJ2-5	-	ASKASRGQETQY
TRBV29-1	11	TRBJ1-2	few	SAGTGRSGGYT
TRBV28	13	TRBJ1-5	-	ASSSRVYGNQPQH
TRBV19	14	TRBJ1-2	many	ASKTGQGVFNYGYT
TRBV12-3/TRBV12-4	15	TRBJ1-3	many	ASSLVGGGPPGNTIY
TRBV6-2/TRBV6-3	10	TRBJ2-1	many	ASSSGLNEQF
TRBV7-9	11	TRBJ2-7	many	ASSLTLYYEQY
TRBV20-1	10	TRBJ1-2	many	VEDSATHGYT
TRBV7-2	13	TRBJ2-7	many	ASSLGAESTYEQY
TRBV14	10	TRBJ2-1	-	ASSQVRVEQF
TRBV13	13	TRBJ2-1	many	ASSLGGGGWNEQF
TRBV20-1	11	TRBJ2-5	many	SAREDRQETQY